This T cell receptor beta chain emerged from a study of blood T cell repertoires in COVID-19 (dated by TCRdb to between 2020 and 2021). In terms of the full investigation: Samples covering the acute and convalescent phases of COVID-19 were provided by collaborators in the United States, Italy and Spain. The samples were drawn from two sources: the first 160 participants of the ongoing ImmuneRACE study, and 1,200 or so subjects contributed by 6 global collaborators. Where available, HLA class I and class II types were taken from metadata supplied by the sample provider and were not determined by assay-based typing. The repertoires were released in a freely available public database intended as a resource for research on the immune response to SARS-CoV-2. The dataset comprised deeply sampled blood TCRbeta repertoires from subjects exposed to, actively infected with, or recovered from COVID-19. Nearly every sample came with metadata listing a de-identified subject ID, COVID-19 status, age in years and sex. The prospective study material was composed of cDNA or gDNA derived from T cells, B-cell-depleted T cells, or PBMCs. Paper-wide results and their limitations: The quantity of clinical and demographic metadata differed by source and by participant and was supplied without curation.

The immunoSEQ Assay, a bias-controlled multiplex PCR, was used to amplify TCRbeta CDR3 regions from genomic DNA. The authors' pipeline ran thus. Nucleated cell counts per sample were estimated from amplification of reference gene primers within the assay. To quantify the absolute abundance of each unique TCRbeta CDR3 rearrangement, sequence reads were collapsed and filtered. For each sample, productive Simpson clonality was calculated as the square root of Simpson's diversity index over productive rearrangements. Sourced from immuneACCESS, this table was stored by TCRdb with only in-frame sequences that have V and J called. A share of the clones is absent; for the studies checked, an unresolved V gene accounts for under half, and the remainder has no known explanation. The V and J calls and clone size are taken from that table; D and trimming were inferred from the DNA. In this sample the table shows about 70,000 clones, around 88% of which occur a single time. Approximately 20% of the sample belongs to the ten largest clones.

As to this clone: What antigen it recognizes has not been identified. Base qualities are not recorded, but no much larger clone differs from it by a single base.

The CDR3 holds 14 amino acids from the cysteine to the phenylalanine. The entry retains the CDR3 DNA only, 42 bases that are in frame from base 1. CDR1 KGHSH and CDR2 LQKENI are derived from the germline V gene. Unmatched junction bases come to 7, with V trimmed by 5 bases and J by 7 bases. The collaborating institutions used their own protocols to collect whole blood in K2EDTA tubes. Collaborator samples were shipped for TCRbeta analysis as frozen whole blood, isolated PBMCs, or DNA extracted from either sample type. The clonotype comes from a woman at least 80 years old with acute or convalescent COVID-19. The source material was peripheral blood. The chain is made from TRBV18 and TRBJ1-5; a stretch of 8 junction bases matches TRBD1. The DNA sequence is given as TGTGCCAGCTCAGCGGGACAGGAGGACCAGCCCCAGCATTTT. The resulting protein is CASSAGQEDQPQHF.